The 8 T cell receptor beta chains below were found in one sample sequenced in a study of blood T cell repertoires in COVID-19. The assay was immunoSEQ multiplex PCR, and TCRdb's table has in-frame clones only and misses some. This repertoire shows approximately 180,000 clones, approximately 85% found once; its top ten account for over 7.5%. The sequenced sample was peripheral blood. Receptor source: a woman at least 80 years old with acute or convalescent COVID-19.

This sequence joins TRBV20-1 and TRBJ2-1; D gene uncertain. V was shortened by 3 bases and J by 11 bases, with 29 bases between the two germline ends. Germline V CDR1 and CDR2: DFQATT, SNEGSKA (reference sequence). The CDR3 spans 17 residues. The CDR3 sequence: CSASGSGTGRVNNQQFF. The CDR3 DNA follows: TGCAGTGCTAGTGGGTCCGGCACCGGCCGGGTTAATAATCAGCAGTTCTTC.

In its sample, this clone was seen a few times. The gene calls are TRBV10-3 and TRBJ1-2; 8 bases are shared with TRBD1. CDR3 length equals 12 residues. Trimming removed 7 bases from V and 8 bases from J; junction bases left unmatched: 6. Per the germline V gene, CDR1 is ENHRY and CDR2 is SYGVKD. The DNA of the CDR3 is TGTGCCATCACCCTGGACAGGGACGGCTACACCTTC. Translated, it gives CAITLDRDGYTF.

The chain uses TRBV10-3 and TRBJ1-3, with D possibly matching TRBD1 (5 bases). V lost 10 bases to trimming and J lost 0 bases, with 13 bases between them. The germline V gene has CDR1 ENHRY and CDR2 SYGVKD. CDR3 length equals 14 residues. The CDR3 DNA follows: TGTGCCACTAAGGACACCTCCTCTGGAAACACCATATATTTT. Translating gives CATKDTSSGNTIYF.

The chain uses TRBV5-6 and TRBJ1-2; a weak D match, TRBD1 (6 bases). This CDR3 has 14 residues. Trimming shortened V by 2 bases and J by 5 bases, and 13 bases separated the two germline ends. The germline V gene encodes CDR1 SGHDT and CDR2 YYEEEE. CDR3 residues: CASSLRQVGYGYTF. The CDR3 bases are TGTGCCAGCAGCTTACGACAGGTCGGGTATGGCTACACCTTC.

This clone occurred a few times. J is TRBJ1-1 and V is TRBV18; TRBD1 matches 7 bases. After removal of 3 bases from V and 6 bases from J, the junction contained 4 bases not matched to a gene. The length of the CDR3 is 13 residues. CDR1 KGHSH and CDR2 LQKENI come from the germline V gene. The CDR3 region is CASSPEGQAEAFF. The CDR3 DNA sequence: TGTGCCAGCTCACCCGAAGGACAGGCTGAAGCTTTCTTT.

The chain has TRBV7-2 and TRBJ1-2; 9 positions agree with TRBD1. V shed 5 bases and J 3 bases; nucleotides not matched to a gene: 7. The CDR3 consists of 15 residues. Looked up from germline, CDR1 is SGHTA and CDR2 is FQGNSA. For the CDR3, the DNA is TGTGCCAGCAGCCCTCAACAGGGGGCGCACTATGGCTACACCTTC. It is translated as CASSPQQGAHYGYTF. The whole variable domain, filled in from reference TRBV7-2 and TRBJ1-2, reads GAGVSQSPSNKVTEKGKDVELRCDPISGHTALYWYRQSLGQGLEFLIYFQGNSAPDKSGLPSDRFSAERTGGSVSTLTIQRTQQEDSAVYLCASSPQQGAHYGYTFGSGTRLTVV.

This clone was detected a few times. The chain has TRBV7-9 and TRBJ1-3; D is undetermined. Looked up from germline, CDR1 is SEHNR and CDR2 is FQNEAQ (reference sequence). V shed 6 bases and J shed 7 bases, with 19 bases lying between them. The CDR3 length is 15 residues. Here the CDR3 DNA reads TGTGCCAGCAGTCGTATCGGCCCAGGAAGGAACACCATATATTTT. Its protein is CASSRIGPGRNTIYF.

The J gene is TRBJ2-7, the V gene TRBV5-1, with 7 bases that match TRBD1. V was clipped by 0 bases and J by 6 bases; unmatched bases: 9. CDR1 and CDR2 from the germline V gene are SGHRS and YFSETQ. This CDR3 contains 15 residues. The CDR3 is CASSLADRVSGEQYF. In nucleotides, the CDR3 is TGCGCCAGCAGCTTGGCCGACAGGGTGTCCGGCGAGCAGTACTTC.